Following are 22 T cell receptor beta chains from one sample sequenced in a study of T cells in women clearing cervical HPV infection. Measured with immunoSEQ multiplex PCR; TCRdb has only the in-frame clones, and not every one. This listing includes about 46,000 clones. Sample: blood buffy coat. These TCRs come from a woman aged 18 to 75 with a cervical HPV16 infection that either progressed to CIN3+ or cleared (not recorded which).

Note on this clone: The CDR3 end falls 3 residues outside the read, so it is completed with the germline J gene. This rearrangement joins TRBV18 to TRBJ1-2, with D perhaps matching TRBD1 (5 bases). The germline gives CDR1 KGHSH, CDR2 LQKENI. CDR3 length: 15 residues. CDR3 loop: CASSPMGLAGDTYTF. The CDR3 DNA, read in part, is TGTGCCAGCTCACCAATGGGACTAGCAGGCGATACC. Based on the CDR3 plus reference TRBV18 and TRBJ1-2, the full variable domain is NAGVMQNPRHLVRRRGQEARLRCSPMKGHSHVYWYRQLPEEGLKFMVYLQKENIIDESGMPKERFSAEFPKEGPSILRIQQVVRGDSAAYFCASSPMGLAGDTYTFGSGTRLTVV.

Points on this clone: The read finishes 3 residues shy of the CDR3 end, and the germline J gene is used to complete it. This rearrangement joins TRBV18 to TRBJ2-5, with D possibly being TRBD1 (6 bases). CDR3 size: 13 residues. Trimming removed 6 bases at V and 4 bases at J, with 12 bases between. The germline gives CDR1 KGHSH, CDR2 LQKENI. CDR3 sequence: CASSRDISETQYF. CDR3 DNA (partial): TGTGCCAGCTCGAGGGACATTTCAGAGACC.

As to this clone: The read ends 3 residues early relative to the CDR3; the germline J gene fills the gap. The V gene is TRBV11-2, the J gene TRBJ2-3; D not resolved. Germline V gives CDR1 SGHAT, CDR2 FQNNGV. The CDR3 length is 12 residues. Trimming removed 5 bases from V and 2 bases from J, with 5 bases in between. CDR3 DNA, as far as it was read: TGTGCCAGCAGCCCCAACACAGATACG. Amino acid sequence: CASSPNTDT. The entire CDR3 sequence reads CASSPNTDTQYF.

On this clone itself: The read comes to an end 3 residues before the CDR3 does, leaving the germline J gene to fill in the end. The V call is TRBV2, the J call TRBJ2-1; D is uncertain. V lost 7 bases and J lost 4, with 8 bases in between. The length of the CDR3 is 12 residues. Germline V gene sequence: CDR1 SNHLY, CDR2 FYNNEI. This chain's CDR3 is CASNPQYNEQFF. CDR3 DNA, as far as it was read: TGTGCCAGCAATCCCCAGTACAATGAG.

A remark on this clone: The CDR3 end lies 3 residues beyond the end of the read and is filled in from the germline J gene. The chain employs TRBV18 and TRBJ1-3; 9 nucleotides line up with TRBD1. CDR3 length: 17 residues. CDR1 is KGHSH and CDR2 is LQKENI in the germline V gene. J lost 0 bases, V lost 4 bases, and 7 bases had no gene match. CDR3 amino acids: CASSLTTGGSSGNTIYF. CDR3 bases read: TGTGCCAGCTCACTAACGACAGGGGGAAGCTCTGGAAACACC.

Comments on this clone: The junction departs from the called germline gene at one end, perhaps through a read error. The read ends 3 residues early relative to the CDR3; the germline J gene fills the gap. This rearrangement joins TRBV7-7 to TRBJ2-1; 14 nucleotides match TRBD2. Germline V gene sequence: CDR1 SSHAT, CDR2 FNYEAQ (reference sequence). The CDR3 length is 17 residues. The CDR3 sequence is CASSLGTSGSVVDEQFF. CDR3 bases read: TGTGCTAGCAGCCTCGGGACTAGCGGGAGTGTTGTCGATGAG.

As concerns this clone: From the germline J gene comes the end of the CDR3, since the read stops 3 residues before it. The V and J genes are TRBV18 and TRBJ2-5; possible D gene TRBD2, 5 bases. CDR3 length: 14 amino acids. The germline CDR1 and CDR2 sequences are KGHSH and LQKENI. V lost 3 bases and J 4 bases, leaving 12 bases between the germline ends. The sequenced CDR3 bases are TGTGCCAGCTCACCGCAGGAGAGGGCAGAGACC. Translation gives CASSPQERAET. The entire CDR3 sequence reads CASSPQERAETQYF.

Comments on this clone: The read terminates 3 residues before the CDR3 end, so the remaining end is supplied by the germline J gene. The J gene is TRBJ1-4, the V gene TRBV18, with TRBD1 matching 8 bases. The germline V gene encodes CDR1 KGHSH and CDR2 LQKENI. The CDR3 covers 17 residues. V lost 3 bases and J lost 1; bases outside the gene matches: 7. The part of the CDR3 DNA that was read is TGTGCCAGCTCACCTGCCCCTACAGGGGGAACTAATGAAAAA. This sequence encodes CASSPAPTGGTNEK. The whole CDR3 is CASSPAPTGGTNEKLFF.

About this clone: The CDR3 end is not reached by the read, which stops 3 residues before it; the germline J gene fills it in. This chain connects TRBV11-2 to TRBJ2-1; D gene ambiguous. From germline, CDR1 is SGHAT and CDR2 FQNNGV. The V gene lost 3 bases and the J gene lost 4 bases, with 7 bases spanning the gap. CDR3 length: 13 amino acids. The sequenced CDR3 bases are TGTGCCAGCAGCTTCGCGGAATACAATGAG. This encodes CASSFAEYNE. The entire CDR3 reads CASSFAEYNEQFF.

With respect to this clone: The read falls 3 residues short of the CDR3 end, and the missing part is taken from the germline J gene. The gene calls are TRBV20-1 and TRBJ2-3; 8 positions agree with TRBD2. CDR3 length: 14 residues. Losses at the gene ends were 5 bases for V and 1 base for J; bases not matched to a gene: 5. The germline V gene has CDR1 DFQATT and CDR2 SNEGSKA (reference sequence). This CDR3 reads CSARLAGRTDTQYF. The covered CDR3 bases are TGCAGTGCTCGCCTAGCGGGCCGCACAGATACG.

CDR3 bases read: TGTGCCAGCAGGTCGGGGACAGGTAATTCACCC. This translates into CASRSGTGNSP. The full CDR3 sequence reads CASRSGTGNSPLHF. This sequence joins TRBV13 and TRBJ1-6, with 8 bases lining up with TRBD1. The read terminates 3 residues before the CDR3 end, so the remaining end is supplied by the germline J gene. CDR3 size: 14 residues. V was pared by 6 bases and J by 6 bases, with 4 bases of the junction left unmatched. The germline V gene has CDR1 PRHDT and CDR2 FYEKMQ (reference sequence).

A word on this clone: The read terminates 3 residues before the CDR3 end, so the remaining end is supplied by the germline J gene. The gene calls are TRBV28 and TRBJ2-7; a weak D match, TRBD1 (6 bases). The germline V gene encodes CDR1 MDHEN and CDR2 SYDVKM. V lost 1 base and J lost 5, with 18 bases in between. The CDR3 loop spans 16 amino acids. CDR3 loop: CASSLLGSGVTNEQYF. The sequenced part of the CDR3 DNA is TGTGCCAGCAGTTTATTGGGTTCAGGGGTCACAAACGAG.

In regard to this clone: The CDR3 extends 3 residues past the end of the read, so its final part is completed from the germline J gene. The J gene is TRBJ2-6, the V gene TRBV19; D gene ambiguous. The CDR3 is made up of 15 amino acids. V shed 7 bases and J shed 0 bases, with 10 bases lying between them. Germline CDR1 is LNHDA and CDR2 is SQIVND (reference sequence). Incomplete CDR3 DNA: TGTGCCAGTATTGGCATAACCTCTGGGGCCAACGTC. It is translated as CASIGITSGANV. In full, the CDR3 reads CASIGITSGANVLTF. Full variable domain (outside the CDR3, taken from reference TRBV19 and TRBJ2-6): DGGITQSPKYLFRKEGQNVTLSCEQNLNHDAMYWYRQDPGQGLRLIYYSQIVNDFQKGDIAEGYSVSREKKESFPLTVTSAQKNPTAFYLCASIGITSGANVLTFGAGSRLTVL.

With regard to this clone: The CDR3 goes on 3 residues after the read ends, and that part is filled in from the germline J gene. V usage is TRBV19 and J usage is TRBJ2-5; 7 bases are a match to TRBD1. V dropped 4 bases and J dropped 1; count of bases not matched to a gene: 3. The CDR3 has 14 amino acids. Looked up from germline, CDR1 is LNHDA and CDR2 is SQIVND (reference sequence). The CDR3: CASSTQGPQETQYF. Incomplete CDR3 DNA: TGTGCCAGTAGTACACAGGGGCCCCAAGAGACC.

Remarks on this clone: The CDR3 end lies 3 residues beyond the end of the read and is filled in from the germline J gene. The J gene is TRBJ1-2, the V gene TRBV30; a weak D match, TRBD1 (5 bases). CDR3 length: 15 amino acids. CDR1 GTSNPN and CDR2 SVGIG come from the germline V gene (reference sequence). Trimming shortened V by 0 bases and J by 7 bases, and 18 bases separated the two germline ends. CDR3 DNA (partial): TGTGCCTGGAGTGTACTCCCCGGGACTTTGGGTGGC. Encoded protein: CAWSVLPGTLGG. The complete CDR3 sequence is CAWSVLPGTLGGYTF.

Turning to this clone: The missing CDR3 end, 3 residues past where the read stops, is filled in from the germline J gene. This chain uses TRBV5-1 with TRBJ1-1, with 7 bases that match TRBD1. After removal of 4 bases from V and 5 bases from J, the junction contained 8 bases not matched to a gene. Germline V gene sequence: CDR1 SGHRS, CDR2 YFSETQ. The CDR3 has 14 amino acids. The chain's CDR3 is CASSRPTGETEAFF. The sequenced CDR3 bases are TGCGCCAGCAGCCGACCCACAGGGGAGACTGAA.

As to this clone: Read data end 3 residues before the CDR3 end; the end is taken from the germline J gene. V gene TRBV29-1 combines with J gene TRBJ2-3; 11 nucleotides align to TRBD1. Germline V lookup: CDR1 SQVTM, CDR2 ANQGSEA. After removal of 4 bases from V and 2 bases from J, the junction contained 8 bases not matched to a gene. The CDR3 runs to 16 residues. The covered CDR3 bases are TGCAGCGTTGTTGAGGACAGGGGGCGCAACACAGATACG. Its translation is CSVVEDRGRNTDT. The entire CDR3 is CSVVEDRGRNTDTQYF.

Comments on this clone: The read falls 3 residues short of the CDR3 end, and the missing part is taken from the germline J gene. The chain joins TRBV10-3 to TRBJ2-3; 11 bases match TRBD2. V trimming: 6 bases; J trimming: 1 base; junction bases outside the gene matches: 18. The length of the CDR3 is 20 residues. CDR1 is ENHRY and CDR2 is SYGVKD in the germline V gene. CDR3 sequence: CAISPPTGYTTSGGTDTQYF. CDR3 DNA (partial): TGTGCCATCAGCCCGCCGACAGGGTATACGACTAGCGGGGGCACAGATACG.

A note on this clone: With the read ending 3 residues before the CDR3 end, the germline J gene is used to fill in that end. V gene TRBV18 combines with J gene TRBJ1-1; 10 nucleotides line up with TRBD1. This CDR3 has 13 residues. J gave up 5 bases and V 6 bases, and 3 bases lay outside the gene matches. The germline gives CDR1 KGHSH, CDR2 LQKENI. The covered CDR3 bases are TGTGCCAGCTCGTCGGGACAGGGGACTGAA. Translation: CASSSGQGTE. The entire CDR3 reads CASSSGQGTEAFF.

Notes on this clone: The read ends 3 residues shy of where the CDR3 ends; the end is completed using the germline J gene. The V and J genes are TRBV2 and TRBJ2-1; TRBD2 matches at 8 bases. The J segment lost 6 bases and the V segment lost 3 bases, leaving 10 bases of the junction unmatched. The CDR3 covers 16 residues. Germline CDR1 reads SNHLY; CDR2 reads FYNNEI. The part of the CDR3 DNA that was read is TGTGCCAGCAGTGATACTGCAGCGGGAGTGCGCAATGAG. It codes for CASSDTAAGVRNE. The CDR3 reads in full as CASSDTAAGVRNEQFF. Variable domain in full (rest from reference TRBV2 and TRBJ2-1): EPEVTQTPSHQVTQMGQEVILRCVPISNHLYFYWYRQILGQKVEFLVSFYNNEISEKSEIFDDQFSVERPDGSNFTLKIRSTKLEDSAMYFCASSDTAAGVRNEQFFGPGTRLTVL.

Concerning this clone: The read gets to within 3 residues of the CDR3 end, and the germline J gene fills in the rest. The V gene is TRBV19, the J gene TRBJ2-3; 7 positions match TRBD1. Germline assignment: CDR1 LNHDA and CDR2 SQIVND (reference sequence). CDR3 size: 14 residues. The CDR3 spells CASSAGTDQETQYF. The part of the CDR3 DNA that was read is TGTGCCAGTAGTGCCGGGACAGACCAAGAGACG.

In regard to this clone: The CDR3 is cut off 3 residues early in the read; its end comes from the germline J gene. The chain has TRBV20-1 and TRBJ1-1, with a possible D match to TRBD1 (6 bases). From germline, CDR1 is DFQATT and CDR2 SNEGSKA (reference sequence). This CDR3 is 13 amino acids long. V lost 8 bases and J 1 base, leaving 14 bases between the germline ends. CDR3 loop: CSSGQNPNTEAFF. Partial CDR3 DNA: TGCAGTTCAGGACAGAACCCGAACACTGAA.